There are a few counts of the clone carrying this TCR beta chain. Primed by a sample-barcoded 5' primer and a J-beta primer mix, a second PCR proceeded for roughly 7 to 12 cycles. Each cDNA molecule received a tag from a template-switch adaptor that had 12 random nucleotides. TCRdb analysed the 5' RACE reads with MiXCR anew, one entry per CDR3 protein. Seen here are roughly 1.7 million distinct CDR3 sequences, around 35% observed once, and the top ten hold about 11%. These data belong to a study of blood T cells in healthy people across ages. In germline, CDR1 is SQVTM, CDR2 ANQGSEA. V lost 6 bases to trimming and J lost 5 bases; unmatched junction nucleotides: 8. CDR3 length equals 13 residues. Isolation per sample recovered at least 6 million PBMCs.

The sequence was collected from a woman between 25 and 40 years old in good health. The sample taken for sequencing was blood. V is TRBV29-1 and J is TRBJ1-2, with 8 bases identical to TRBD1. CDR3: CSVTGQGYYGYTF. The CDR3 coding sequence is TGCAGCGTGACCGGACAGGGCTATTATGGCTACACCTTC.